A single T cell receptor (beta chain) is shown here with its context. What it binds is not known. The data belong to a study of cytomegalovirus exposure and HLA in healthy donors. General observations from the study: Data from an earlier analysis indicated that most TCR beta V segments were productive either about 87% or about 30% of the time. A later analysis linked a missense variant in DCLRE1C to the trimming of TCR beta V and J genes. Presence/absence results assume similar sequencing depth per donor, which may not hold.

PCR involved 60 Vbeta and 13 Jbeta primers. How the authors handled the data: Later analysis identified tens of millions of unique TCR beta chains, roughly 11 million shared. Sequencing was performed with immunoSEQ multiplex PCR; in TCRdb, only in-frame clones are kept and a portion is missing. The DNA was the basis for D and trimming; V, J and clone size are from that table. The top ten hold roughly 2.6% of the sample, which has roughly 100,000 clones, roughly 80% seen once. This CDR3 comprises 13 residues. Trimming took off 7 bases at V and 4 bases at J, with 14 bases between the two ends. Germline CDR1 reads MNHEY; CDR2 reads SMNVEV (reference sequence).

The sequencing sample was made of PBMCs. The sequence came from a man aged 40-55 years in good health and CMV-seronegative. The V gene is TRBV27, the J gene TRBJ2-7, with D perhaps matching TRBD1 (6 bases). CDR3 DNA sequence: TGTGCCAGCACGGGGTCAGGGGTTTACGAGCAGTACTTC. Translated, it gives CASTGSGVYEQYF.